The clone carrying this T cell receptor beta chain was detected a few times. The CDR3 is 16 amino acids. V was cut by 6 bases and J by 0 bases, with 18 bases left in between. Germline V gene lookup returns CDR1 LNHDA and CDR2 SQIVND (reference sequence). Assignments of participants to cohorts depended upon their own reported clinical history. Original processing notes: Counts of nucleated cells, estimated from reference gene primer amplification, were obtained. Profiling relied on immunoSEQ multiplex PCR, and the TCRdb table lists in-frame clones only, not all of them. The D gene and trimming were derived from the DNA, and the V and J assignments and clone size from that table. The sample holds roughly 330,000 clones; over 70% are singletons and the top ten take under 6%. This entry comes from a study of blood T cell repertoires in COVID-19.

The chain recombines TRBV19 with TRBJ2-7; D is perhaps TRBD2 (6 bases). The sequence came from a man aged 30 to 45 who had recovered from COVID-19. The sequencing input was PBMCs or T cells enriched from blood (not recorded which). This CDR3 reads CASRRVFGDSSYEQYF. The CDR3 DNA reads TGTGCCAGTAGGAGGGTATTTGGGGACTCCTCCTACGAGCAGTACTTC.